The clone carrying this T cell receptor (beta chain) was seen a single time. Its specificity is unknown. The data were obtained in a study of T cell responses to AZD1222 COVID-19 vaccine. Study-wide results and limits: Clonal diversity was possibly underestimated, and the donors were mostly white British, with more females. Spike was spanned by vaccine-associated CD4 TCRs, which were dominant at 160-218 and 743-854. Sampling captured repertoires only after the peak T cell response.

Generated by immunoSEQ multiplex PCR, the TCRdb table keeps only in-frame clones and is missing some. The sample shows over 120,000 clones, approximately 89% of them seen only once. Trimming took 0 bases from V and 8 from J; bases not matched to a gene: 8. Germline loops: CDR1 SGHDT, CDR2 YYEEEE. This CDR3 comprises 15 residues. The rearrangement links TRBV5-6 to TRBJ2-1; 7 bases fit TRBD2. Sequences were derived from peripheral blood, sampled 28 days after the second AZD1222 dose. The source of this sequence is an adult who received the AZD1222 COVID-19 vaccine. The CDR3 loop is CASSLERGGRDEQFF. The CDR3 DNA follows: TGTGCCAGCAGCTTGGAGCGGGGTGGTCGGGATGAGCAGTTCTTC.